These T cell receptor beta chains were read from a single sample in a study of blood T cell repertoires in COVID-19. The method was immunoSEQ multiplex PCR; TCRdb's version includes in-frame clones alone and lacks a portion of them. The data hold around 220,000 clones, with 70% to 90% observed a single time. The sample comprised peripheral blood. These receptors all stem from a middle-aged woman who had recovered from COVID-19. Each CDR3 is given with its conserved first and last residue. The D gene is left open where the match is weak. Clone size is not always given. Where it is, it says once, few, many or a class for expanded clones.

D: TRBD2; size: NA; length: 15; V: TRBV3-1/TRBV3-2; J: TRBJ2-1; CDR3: CASIPTSGSYNEQFF; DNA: TGTGCCAGCATCCCGACTAGCGGCTCCTACAATGAGCAGTTCTTC
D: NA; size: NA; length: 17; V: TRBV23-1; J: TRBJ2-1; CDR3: CASSHERTNSSYNEQFF; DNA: TGCGCCAGCAGTCACGAAAGGACAAACAGCTCCTACAATGAGCAGTTCTTC
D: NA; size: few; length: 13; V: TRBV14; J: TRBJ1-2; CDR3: CASSQDRSYGYTF; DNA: TGTGCCAGCAGCCAAGATAGGAGCTATGGCTACACCTTC
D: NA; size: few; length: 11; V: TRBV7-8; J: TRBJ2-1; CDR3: CASSLFDEQFF; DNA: TGTGCCAGCAGCTTATTCGATGAGCAGTTCTTC
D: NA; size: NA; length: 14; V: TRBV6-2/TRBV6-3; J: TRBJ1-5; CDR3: CASSYDGRLQPQHF; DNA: TGTGCCAGCAGTTACGATGGCAGGTTGCAGCCCCAGCATTTT
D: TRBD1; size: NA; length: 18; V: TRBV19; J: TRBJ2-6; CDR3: CASSNRDRGWTGANVLTF; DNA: TGTGCCAGTAGTAACAGGGACAGGGGTTGGACTGGGGCCAACGTCCTGACTTTC
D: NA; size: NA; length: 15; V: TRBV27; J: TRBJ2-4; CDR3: CASSLSWGRGNIQYF; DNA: TGTGCCAGCAGTTTATCCTGGGGGCGCGGGAACATTCAGTACTTC
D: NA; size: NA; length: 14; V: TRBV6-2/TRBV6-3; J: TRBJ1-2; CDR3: CASSRFQGNYGYTF; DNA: TGTGCCAGCAGTCGTTTTCAGGGGAACTATGGCTACACCTTC
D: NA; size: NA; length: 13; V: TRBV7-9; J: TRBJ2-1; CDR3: CASSPATYNEQFF; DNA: TGTGCCAGCAGTCCTGCTACCTACAATGAGCAGTTCTTC
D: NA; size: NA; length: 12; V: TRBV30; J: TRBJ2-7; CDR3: CAWSSNSHEQYF; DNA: TGTGCCTGGAGTTCCAACAGTCACGAGCAGTACTTC
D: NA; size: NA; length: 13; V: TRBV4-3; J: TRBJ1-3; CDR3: CASSQYSGNTIYF; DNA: TGCGCCAGCAGCCAGTACTCTGGAAACACCATATATTTT
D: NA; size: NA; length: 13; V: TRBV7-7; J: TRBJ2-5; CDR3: CASSLSGFETQYF; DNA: TGTGCTAGCAGCTTATCAGGGTTTGAGACCCAGTACTTC
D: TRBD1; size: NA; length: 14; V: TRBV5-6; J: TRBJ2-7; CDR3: CASSFYRGSYEQYF; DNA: TGTGCCAGCAGCTTTTACAGGGGGTCCTACGAGCAGTACTTC
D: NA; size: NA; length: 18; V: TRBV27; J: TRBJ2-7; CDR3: CASSLNSPRTGSVYEQYF; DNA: TGTGCCAGCAGTTTAAATTCCCCAAGAACGGGATCGGTCTACGAGCAGTACTTC
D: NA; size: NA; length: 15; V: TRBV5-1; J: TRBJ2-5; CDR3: CASSLGRPPQETQYF; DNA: TGCGCCAGCAGCTTGGGGAGGCCTCCTCAAGAGACCCAGTACTTC
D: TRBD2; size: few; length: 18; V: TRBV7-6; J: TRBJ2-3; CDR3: CASSSPGLAGGRTDTQYF; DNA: TGTGCCAGCAGCTCCCCGGGACTAGCGGGGGGGCGGACAGATACGCAGTATTTT
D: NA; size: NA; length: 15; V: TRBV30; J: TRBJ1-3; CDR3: CAWSVPGLSGNTIYF; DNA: TGTGCCTGGAGTGTACCCGGTTTATCCGGAAACACCATATATTTT
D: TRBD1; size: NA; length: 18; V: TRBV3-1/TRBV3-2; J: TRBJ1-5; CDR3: CASSQTGGAQDSNQPQHF; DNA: TGTGCCAGCAGCCAGACAGGGGGCGCACAGGATAGCAATCAGCCCCAGCATTTT
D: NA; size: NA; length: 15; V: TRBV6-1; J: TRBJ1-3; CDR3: CASSEQGLNGNTIYF; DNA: TGTGCCAGCAGTGAGCAGGGTCTAAATGGAAACACCATATATTTT
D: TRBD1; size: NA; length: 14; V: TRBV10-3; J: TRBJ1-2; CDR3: CAISEAGGSYGYTF; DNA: TGTGCCATCAGTGAAGCAGGGGGCTCCTATGGCTACACCTTC
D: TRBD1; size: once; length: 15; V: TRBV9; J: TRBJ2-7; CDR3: CASSVSGQGGYEQYF; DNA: TGTGCCAGCAGCGTTTCCGGACAGGGAGGATACGAGCAGTACTTC
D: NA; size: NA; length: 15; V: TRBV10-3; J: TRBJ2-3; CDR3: CAISGGGTRTDTQYF; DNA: TGTGCCATCAGTGGGGGCGGAACGCGCACAGATACGCAGTATTTT
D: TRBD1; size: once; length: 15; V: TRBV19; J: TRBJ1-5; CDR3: CAVKPGQGAGQPQHF; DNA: TGTGCCGTCAAACCGGGACAGGGGGCTGGACAGCCCCAGCATTTT
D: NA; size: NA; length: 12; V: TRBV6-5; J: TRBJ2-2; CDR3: CASINRLGELFF; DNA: TGTGCCAGCATTAACAGGCTCGGGGAGCTGTTTTTT
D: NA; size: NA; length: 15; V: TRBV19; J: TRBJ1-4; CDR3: CASSNSGGTNEKLFF; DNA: TGTGCCAGTAGTAATTCGGGGGGAACTAATGAAAAACTGTTTTTT
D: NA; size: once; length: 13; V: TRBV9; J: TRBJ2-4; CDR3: CASSVYEGTIQYF; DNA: TGTGCCAGCAGCGTATACGAGGGCACCATTCAGTACTTC
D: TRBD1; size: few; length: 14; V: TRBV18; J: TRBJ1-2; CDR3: CASSPGQGGSGYTF; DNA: TGTGCCAGCTCGCCGGGACAGGGGGGAAGTGGCTACACCTTC
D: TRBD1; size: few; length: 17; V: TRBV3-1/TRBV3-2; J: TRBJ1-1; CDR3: CASSRTTGPTSNTEAFF; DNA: TGTGCCAGCAGCCGGACGACAGGGCCAACATCAAACACTGAAGCTTTCTTT
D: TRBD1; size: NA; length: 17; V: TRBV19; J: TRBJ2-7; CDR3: CASSAGQGFAQYYEQYF; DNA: TGTGCCAGTAGTGCGGGACAGGGGTTTGCGCAATACTACGAGCAGTACTTC
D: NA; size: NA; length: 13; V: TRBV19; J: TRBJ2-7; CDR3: CASSRTAFSGQYF; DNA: TGTGCCAGTAGTCGGACAGCCTTTTCAGGGCAGTACTTC
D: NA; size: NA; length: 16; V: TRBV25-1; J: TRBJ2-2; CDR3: CASRRGGGTNTGELFF; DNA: TGTGCCAGCAGACGAGGGGGCGGGACGAACACCGGGGAGCTGTTTTTT
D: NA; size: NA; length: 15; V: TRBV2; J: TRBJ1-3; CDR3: CASSVYRSSGNTIYF; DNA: TGTGCCAGCAGTGTGTACAGAAGCTCTGGAAACACCATATATTTT
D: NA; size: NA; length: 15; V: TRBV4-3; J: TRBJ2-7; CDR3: CASSQERAFSYEQYF; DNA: TGCGCCAGCAGCCAAGAGAGGGCGTTCTCCTACGAGCAGTACTTC
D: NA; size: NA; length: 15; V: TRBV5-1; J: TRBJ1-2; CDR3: CASSLRQGGNYGYTF; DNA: TGCGCCAGCAGCTTGCGGCAGGGTGGTAACTATGGCTACACCTTC
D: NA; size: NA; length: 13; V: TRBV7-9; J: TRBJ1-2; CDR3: CASSAPRGERYTF; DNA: TGTGCCAGCAGCGCACCTAGGGGCGAACGCTACACCTTC
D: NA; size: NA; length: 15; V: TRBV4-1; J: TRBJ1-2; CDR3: CASSQGPGGHYGYTF; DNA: TGCGCCAGCAGCCAAGGTCCGGGAGGTCACTATGGCTACACCTTC
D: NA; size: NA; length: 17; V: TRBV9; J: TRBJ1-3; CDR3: CASSPETGTFSGNTIYF; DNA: TGTGCCAGCAGCCCTGAGACAGGAACCTTCTCTGGAAACACCATATATTTT
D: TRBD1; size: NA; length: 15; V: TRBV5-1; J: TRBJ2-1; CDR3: CASSLFGQGRNEQFF; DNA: TGCGCCAGCAGCTTGTTTGGACAGGGGCGTAATGAGCAGTTCTTC
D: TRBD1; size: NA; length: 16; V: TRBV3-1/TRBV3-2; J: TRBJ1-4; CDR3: CASSQGTGQGYEKLFF; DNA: TGTGCCAGCAGCCAAGGGACGGGACAGGGGTATGAAAAACTGTTTTTT
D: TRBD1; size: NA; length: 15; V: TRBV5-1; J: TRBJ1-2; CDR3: CASSSLFGQGDGYTF; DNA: TGCGCCAGCAGCTCCCTCTTTGGACAGGGGGATGGCTACACCTTC
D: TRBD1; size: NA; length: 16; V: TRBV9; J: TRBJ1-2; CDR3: CASSTRDRAGVDGYTF; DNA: TGTGCCAGCAGCACAAGGGACAGGGCTGGAGTAGATGGCTACACCTTC
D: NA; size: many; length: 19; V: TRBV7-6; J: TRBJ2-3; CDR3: CASSLDGPSGQRSRDTQYF; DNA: TGTGCCAGCAGCTTAGATGGCCCGAGCGGGCAGAGAAGTAGGGATACGCAGTATTTT
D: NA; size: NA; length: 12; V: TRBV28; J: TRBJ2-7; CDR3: CAVMGPDYEQYF; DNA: TGTGCCGTAATGGGGCCCGACTACGAGCAGTACTTC
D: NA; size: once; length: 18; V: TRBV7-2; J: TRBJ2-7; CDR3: CASSYRPTGQTISYEQYF; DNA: TGTGCCAGCAGCTACCGGCCTACGGGACAAACGATTTCCTACGAGCAGTACTTC
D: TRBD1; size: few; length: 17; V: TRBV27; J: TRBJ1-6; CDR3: CASSFRDRSSYNSPLHF; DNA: TGTGCCAGCAGTTTCCGGGACAGGAGCTCCTATAATTCACCCCTCCACTTT
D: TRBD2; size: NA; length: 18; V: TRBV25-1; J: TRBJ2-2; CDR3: CASSERMTSGGGTGELFF; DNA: TGTGCCAGCAGTGAGCGGATGACTAGCGGGGGTGGCACCGGGGAGCTGTTTTTT
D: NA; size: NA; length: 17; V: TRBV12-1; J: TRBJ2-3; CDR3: CASSSETRLARTDTQYF; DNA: TGTGCCAGCAGCTCCGAAACGCGACTAGCCCGCACAGATACGCAGTATTTT
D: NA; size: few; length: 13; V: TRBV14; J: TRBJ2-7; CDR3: CASSQDLGTEQYF; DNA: TGTGCCAGCAGCCAAGATCTAGGAACAGAGCAGTACTTC
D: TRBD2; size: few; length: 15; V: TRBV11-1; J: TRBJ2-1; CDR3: CASSSKGLVYNEQFF; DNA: TGTGCCAGCAGCTCAAAAGGACTAGTCTACAATGAGCAGTTCTTC
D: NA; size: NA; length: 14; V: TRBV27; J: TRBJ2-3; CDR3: CASRFRQGTDTQYF; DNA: TGTGCCAGCAGGTTCAGGCAGGGCACAGATACGCAGTATTTT
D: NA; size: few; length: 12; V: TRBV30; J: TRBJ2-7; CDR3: CAWTGGPYEQYF; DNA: TGTGCCTGGACGGGGGGCCCCTACGAGCAGTACTTC
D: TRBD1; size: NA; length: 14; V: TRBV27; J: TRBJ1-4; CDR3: CASKRQGAGEKLFF; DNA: TGTGCCAGCAAAAGGCAGGGGGCAGGAGAAAAACTGTTTTTT
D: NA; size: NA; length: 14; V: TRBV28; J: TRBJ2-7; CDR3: CASRRMGLAYEQYF; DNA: TGTGCCAGCAGGCGGATGGGGCTTGCCTACGAGCAGTACTTC
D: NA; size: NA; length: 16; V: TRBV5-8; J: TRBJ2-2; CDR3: CASSAENLANTGELFF; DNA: TGTGCCAGCAGCGCCGAAAACCTAGCGAACACCGGGGAGCTGTTTTTT
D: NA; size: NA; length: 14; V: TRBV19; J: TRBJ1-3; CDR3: CASSPQGQRNTIYF; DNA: TGTGCCAGTAGCCCACAAGGACAGAGAAACACCATATATTTT
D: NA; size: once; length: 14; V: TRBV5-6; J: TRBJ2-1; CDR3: CASSWRLVVNEQFF; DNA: TGTGCCAGCAGCTGGAGACTAGTGGTTAATGAGCAGTTCTTC
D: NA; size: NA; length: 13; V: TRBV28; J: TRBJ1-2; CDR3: CASRSQGNYGYTF; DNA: TGTGCCAGCAGGTCACAGGGTAACTATGGCTACACCTTC
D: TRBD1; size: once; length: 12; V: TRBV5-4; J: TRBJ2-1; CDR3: CASSKGTGDRFF; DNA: TGTGCCAGCAGCAAAGGGACAGGCGATCGGTTCTTC
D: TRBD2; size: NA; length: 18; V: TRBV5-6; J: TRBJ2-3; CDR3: CASSRSLLAGGQTDTQYF; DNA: TGTGCCAGCAGCCGTTCCTTACTAGCGGGGGGGCAGACAGATACGCAGTATTTT
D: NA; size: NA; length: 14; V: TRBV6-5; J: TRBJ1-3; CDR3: CASSLDNSGNTIYF; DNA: TGTGCCAGCAGTCTGGACAACTCTGGAAACACCATATATTTT